The 13 T cell receptor beta chains below come from one sample, sequenced in a study of blood T cell repertoires in COVID-19. Repertoires were generated with immunoSEQ multiplex PCR, while TCRdb's copy carries only in-frame clones and drops some. Among 350,000 or so clones listed, 65% to 90% were seen once. The source material was PBMCs or T cells enriched from blood (not recorded which). The receptors originated from a woman in her thirties or forties with acute COVID-19.

The chain has TRBV3-1 (or the pseudogene TRBV3-2) and TRBJ2-5; unclear D gene. V was clipped by 1 base and J by 4 bases, with 4 bases between them. Germline CDR1 LGHDT, CDR2 YNNKEL (reference sequence). The CDR3 is 12 amino acids. CDR3 sequence reads: CASSQGIETQYF. The CDR3 nucleotides read TGTGCCAGCAGCCAAGGTATAGAGACCCAGTACTTC.

V gene TRBV6-5 combines with J gene TRBJ2-5; D perhaps matches TRBD1 (6 bases). CDR1 is MNHEY and CDR2 is SVGAGI in the germline V gene. The V and J ends lost 2 bases and 1 base respectively, with 8 bases between them. CDR3 length: 14 residues. CDR3 sequence: CASSYGTSQETQYF. As DNA, the CDR3 is TGTGCCAGCAGTTACGGGACAAGCCAAGAGACCCAGTACTTC.

The chain uses TRBV6-6 and TRBJ1-6; possibly TRBD1 for D (6 bases). This CDR3 is built from 14 residues. The germline V and J ends were trimmed by 7 bases and 8 bases, with 15 bases remaining between them. The V gene's germline CDR1 is MNHNY and CDR2 SVGAGI (reference sequence). The CDR3 loop reads CASNKGGADSPLHF. Here the CDR3 DNA reads TGTGCCAGCAACAAAGGGGGGGCTGATTCACCCCTCCACTTT.

CDR3 in amino acids: CATSKDIFTDTQYF. The DNA of the CDR3 is TGTGCCACCAGCAAGGACATCTTCACAGATACGCAGTATTTT. The V call is TRBV15, the J call TRBJ2-3, with D tentatively TRBD1 (5 bases). Trimming pared 4 bases from V and 2 bases from J, leaving 10 bases between. The CDR3 totals 14 residues. Germline CDR1 reads LNHNV; CDR2 reads YYDKDF (reference sequence).

The chain recombines TRBV28 with TRBJ1-4; TRBD1 is a possible D gene (6 bases). Trimming pared 6 bases from V and 8 bases from J, leaving 19 bases between. This CDR3 is built from 15 residues. CDR1 is MDHEN, CDR2 SYDVKM, per germline. CDR3 protein: CASSGETGLREKLFF. DNA for the CDR3: TGTGCCAGCAGCGGGGAAACAGGGTTGCGCGAAAAACTGTTTTTT.

This chain joins TRBV18 and TRBJ2-3; D perhaps matches TRBD2 (5 bases). Germline V lookup: CDR1 KGHSH, CDR2 LQKENI. The CDR3 is 16 amino acids. Between the trimmed V and J ends, which lost 3 bases and 2 bases, there was a span of 15 bases. CDR3 nucleotides: TGTGCCAGCTCACCCCTCTCAGCGGATATCACAGATACGCAGTATTTT. It specifies CASSPLSADITDTQYF.

V usage is TRBV5-6 and J usage is TRBJ2-7, with a weak D call TRBD1 (5 bases). Germline CDR1 SGHDT, CDR2 YYEEEE. V was clipped by 4 bases and J by 0 bases, with 8 bases between them. The CDR3 runs 13 residues. The CDR3 nucleotides are TGTGCCAGCAGCACAGGACGCTCCTACGAGCAGTACTTC. Amino acids: CASSTGRSYEQYF.

The CDR3 spells CASSLRRPGNTIYF. CDR3 DNA: TGTGCCAGCAGTTTAAGGCGGCCTGGAAACACCATATATTTT. The V and J genes are TRBV28 and TRBJ1-3; D is undetermined. Germline V CDR1 and CDR2: MDHEN, SYDVKM. The V gene lost 2 bases and the J gene lost 2 bases, with 7 bases spanning the gap. The CDR3 contains 14 residues.

V is TRBV7-2 and J is TRBJ2-2, with 7 bases matching TRBD2. The V gene's germline CDR1 is SGHTA and CDR2 FQGNSA. J was trimmed by 6 bases and V by 2 bases; bases with no gene match: 6. The CDR3 has 15 residues. In DNA form, the CDR3 reads TGTGCCAGCAGCTTAAATTTCGCGGGAGCCGGGGAGCTGTTTTTT. Its translation: CASSLNFAGAGELFF.

This clone appeared a few times. This sequence joins TRBV5-1 and TRBJ1-4, with D hard to call. Per germline, CDR1 SGHRS and CDR2 YFSETQ. The CDR3 extends over 14 amino acids. Trimming left V 2 bases short and J 7 bases short, with 12 bases between. CDR3 sequence (DNA): TGCGCCAGCAGCTTTTTCCCCGGCGGTGAAAAACTGTTTTTT. This gives the protein CASSFFPGGEKLFF. Full variable domain (missing parts from reference TRBV5-1 and TRBJ1-4): KAGVTQTPRYLIKTRGQQVTLSCSPISGHRSVSWYQQTPGQGLQFLFEYFSETQRNKGNFPGRFSGRQFSNSRSEMNVSTLELGDSALYLCASSFFPGGEKLFFGSGTQLSVL.

CDR3 region: CASSVAAGGYNEQFF. DNA of the CDR3: TGTGCCAGCAGCGTAGCAGCGGGAGGTTACAATGAGCAGTTCTTC. V usage is TRBV9 and J usage is TRBJ2-1; 9 bases line up with TRBD2. CDR1 and CDR2 (germline): SGDLS, YYNGEE. CDR3 length: 15 residues. V lost 0 bases and J lost 4; bases outside the gene matches: 2.

The CDR3 spells CATFFAQGRPSGYTF. In DNA form, the CDR3 reads TGTGCCACATTTTTCGCGCAGGGGAGACCCTCCGGCTACACCTTC. The chain combines TRBV28 with TRBJ1-2; TRBD1 is a possible D gene (6 bases). Trimming shortened V by 10 bases and J by 8 bases, and 26 bases separated the two germline ends. The CDR3 spans 15 residues. Germline V gene sequence: CDR1 MDHEN, CDR2 SYDVKM.

CDR3 sequence reads: CASSLEGTGGSEQYF. As DNA, the CDR3 is TGCGCCAGCAGCTTGGAAGGGACAGGGGGCTCCGAGCAGTACTTC. V usage is TRBV5-1 and J usage is TRBJ2-7; 12 bases fit TRBD1. Germline loops: CDR1 SGHRS, CDR2 YFSETQ. Unmatched junction bases numbered 4, after V lost 0 bases and J lost 6 bases. This CDR3 comprises 15 residues.